One and the same sample provided the 29 T cell receptor beta chains below, sequenced in a study of shared clonotypes between healthy human individuals. Sequencing was performed with immunoSEQ multiplex PCR; in TCRdb, only in-frame clones are kept and a portion is missing. The repertoire consists of 2,500,000 or so clones, with around 93% occurring once and the leading ten covering around 0.38%. Input material: naive CD4+ T cells from PBMCs. Subset: CD45RA+ positively selected. These receptors were collected from a man aged 18 to 29 in good health. Some clones in this sample may be carry-over from other donors' samples.

The rearrangement joins TRBV15 to TRBJ2-7, with 13 bases lining up with TRBD2. Per the germline V gene, CDR1 is LNHNV and CDR2 is YYDKDF (reference sequence). The length of the CDR3 is 18 residues. Trimming cost V 0 bases and J 1 base; bases outside gene matches: 6. The CDR3: CATSRDLLGLAGSYEQYF. The CDR3 DNA sequence: TGTGCCACCAGCAGAGATCTCCTGGGACTAGCGGGGTCCTACGAGCAGTACTTC.

The chain carries TRBV5-1 and TRBJ1-5; D is possibly TRBD1 (6 bases). Between the trimmed V and J ends, which lost 1 base and 2 bases, there was a span of 13 bases. The germline gives CDR1 SGHRS, CDR2 YFSETQ. This CDR3 has 16 amino acids. CDR3 sequence reads: CASSLTAGDRNQPQHF. CDR3 DNA: TGCGCCAGCAGCTTGACCGCAGGGGATCGCAATCAGCCCCAGCATTTT. The full variable domain, completed using reference TRBV5-1 and TRBJ1-5, is KAGVTQTPRYLIKTRGQQVTLSCSPISGHRSVSWYQQTPGQGLQFLFEYFSETQRNKGNFPGRFSGRQFSNSRSEMNVSTLELGDSALYLCASSLTAGDRNQPQHFGDGTRLSIL.

In regard to this clone: The same CDR3 can be traced to other DNA sequences in this sample. The chain employs TRBV7-2 and TRBJ2-2; 8 nucleotides match TRBD1. V shed 4 bases and J 0 bases; nucleotides not matched to a gene: 4. Germline assignment: CDR1 SGHTA and CDR2 FQGNSA. The CDR3 length is 16 residues. Here the CDR3 DNA reads TGTGCCAGCAGCTCACAGGGGGGCGCGAACACCGGGGAGCTGTTTTTT. It translates to CASSSQGGANTGELFF.

The chain has TRBV2 and TRBJ2-5; D not certain. Trimming stripped 8 bases from V and 5 bases from J, with 18 bases between. Germline CDR1 is SNHLY and CDR2 is FYNNEI. The length of the CDR3 is 14 residues. Written as DNA, the CDR3 is TGTGCCAGCTCTGGGATCACGGGCCGGGAGACCCAGTACTTC. It encodes CASSGITGRETQYF.

J is TRBJ1-5 and V is TRBV6-5; the D gene is possibly TRBD1 (6 bases). The V end was cut by 6 bases, the J end by 4 bases, with 13 bases between. This CDR3 has 14 amino acids. Germline V gene lookup returns CDR1 MNHEY and CDR2 SVGAGI. CDR3 nucleotide sequence: TGTGCCAGCAGGGGGGGCAGGGGAAATCAGCCCCAGCATTTT. Its translation is CASRGGRGNQPQHF.

The CDR3 bases are TGTGCCAGCTCGCCCTGGGGTGGCAATCAGCCCCAGCATTTT. This codes for CASSPWGGNQPQHF. The V call is TRBV18, the J call TRBJ1-5; D is undetermined. The CDR3 sequence is 14 residues long. The V end was cut by 6 bases, the J end by 2 bases, with 11 bases between. Germline V gives CDR1 KGHSH, CDR2 LQKENI.

Details on this clone: Other DNA sequences within the sample encode an identical CDR3. The chain employs TRBV6-5 and TRBJ2-7; possible D gene TRBD2, 5 bases. The CDR3 is made up of 13 amino acids. Trimming removed 2 bases at V and 4 bases at J, with 9 bases between. Germline V CDR1 and CDR2: MNHEY, SVGAGI. The CDR3, as DNA: TGTGCCAGCAGTTACCGGGGATCGTACGAGCAGTACTTC. It translates to CASSYRGSYEQYF.

The chain combines TRBV29-1 with TRBJ2-7; 15 bases line up with TRBD2. The trim removed 6 bases at V and 6 bases at J, leaving 9 bases unmatched. In germline, CDR1 is SQVTM, CDR2 ANQGSEA. The CDR3 has 15 residues. The CDR3 loop is CSVPRTSGRAGEQYF. The CDR3 coding sequence is TGCAGCGTCCCAAGGACTAGCGGGAGGGCCGGCGAGCAGTACTTC.

V and J are TRBV6-1 and TRBJ1-2, with a possible D match to TRBD1 (6 bases). Germline CDR1 is MNHNS and CDR2 is SASEGT. The V and J ends lost 6 bases and 3 bases respectively, with 17 bases between them. This CDR3 is 15 amino acids long. The CDR3 nucleotides are TGTGCCAGCAGAGCCGGGACACCCCGGGACTATGGCTACACCTTC. It is translated as CASRAGTPRDYGYTF.

The chain couples TRBV7-9 to TRBJ1-1; 7 bases map to TRBD1. The CDR3 sequence is 13 residues long. V lost 8 bases to trimming and J lost 1 base; unmatched junction nucleotides: 4. The germline gives CDR1 SEHNR, CDR2 FQNEAQ (reference sequence). For the CDR3, the DNA is TGTGCCAGCCGAGGGGGCAGGAACACTGAAGCTTTCTTT. Translated: CASRGGRNTEAFF.

The V call is TRBV29-1, the J call TRBJ2-7; 7 bases fit TRBD2. The length of the CDR3 is 13 residues. V trimming: 5 bases; J trimming: 2 bases; junction bases outside the gene matches: 6. Per the germline V gene, CDR1 is SQVTM and CDR2 is ANQGSEA. The CDR3 DNA sequence: TGCAGCGTTCAGCGGGGCCTTACCTACGAGCAGTACTTC. It is translated as CSVQRGLTYEQYF.

The chain couples TRBV7-8 to TRBJ2-5; 9 bases line up with TRBD2. V dropped 1 base and J dropped 6; count of bases not matched to a gene: 6. The V gene's germline CDR1 is SGHVS and CDR2 FQNEAQ. CDR3 size: 15 residues. The CDR3 bases are TGTGCCAGCAGCTTAGACGGCGGGAGGGGAAAGACCCAGTACTTC. Amino acid sequence: CASSLDGGRGKTQYF.

The J gene is TRBJ2-3, the V gene TRBV28; D assignment may be TRBD1 or TRBD2 (5 bases each). The germline gives CDR1 MDHEN, CDR2 SYDVKM. The CDR3 is 15 amino acids. Trimming took off 1 base at V and 2 bases at J, with 10 bases between the two ends. The CDR3, as DNA: TGTGCCAGCAGTTTATACGGGACCAACACAGATACGCAGTATTTT. Its protein product is CASSLYGTNTDTQYF.

J is TRBJ2-1 and V is TRBV20-1; D may be TRBD1 (5 bases). This CDR3 is built from 11 residues. Germline assignment: CDR1 DFQATT and CDR2 SNEGSKA (reference sequence). Trimming took off 6 bases at V and 12 bases at J, with 15 bases between the two ends. CDR3 bases: TGCAGTGCCATAAGGGGAAACGCGCAGTTCTTC. This translates into CSAIRGNAQFF.

The J gene is TRBJ2-3, the V gene TRBV7-3, with D possibly matching TRBD1 (5 bases). The CDR3 has 14 residues. V lost 3 bases, J lost 2 bases, and 9 bases lay in between. Germline CDR1 and CDR2: SGHTA and FQGTGA. CDR3 sequence reads: CASSFDSYTDTQYF. The CDR3 nucleotides read TGTGCCAGCAGCTTTGACAGCTACACAGATACGCAGTATTTT.

This clone was detected only a few times. The sample contains more than one DNA sequence encoding this CDR3. The chain combines TRBV20-1 with TRBJ1-1; D uncertain. Trimming shortened V by 3 bases and J by 6 bases, and 8 bases separated the two germline ends. This CDR3 has 11 amino acids. Germline CDR1 DFQATT, CDR2 SNEGSKA (reference sequence). CDR3 sequence (DNA): TGCAGTGCTAGTCCCGGGCCTGAAGCTTTCTTT. Translated, it gives CSASPGPEAFF.

The chain carries TRBV10-3 and TRBJ2-7; 9 bases align to TRBD2. The ends lost 7 bases at V and 2 bases at J; junction bases unmatched: 18. Germline V gene lookup returns CDR1 ENHRY and CDR2 SYGVKD. This CDR3 comprises 18 residues. CDR3 protein: CAIMAGVAGGETPYEQYF. In nucleotides, the CDR3 is TGTGCCATCATGGCCGGCGTGGCGGGAGGGGAGACACCCTACGAGCAGTACTTC.

V is TRBV4-3 and J is TRBJ2-1, with D unclear. CDR1 is LGHNA, CDR2 YSLEER, per germline. There are 14 residues in the CDR3. V lost 1 base and J 9 bases, leaving 13 bases between the germline ends. CDR3 amino acids: CASSQVKTGGEQFF. For the CDR3, the DNA is TGCGCCAGCAGCCAAGTTAAGACCGGCGGTGAGCAGTTCTTC.

V usage is TRBV5-1 and J usage is TRBJ2-1; D may be TRBD2 (5 bases). CDR3 length: 11 residues. Trimming took off 7 bases at V and 8 bases at J, with 10 bases between the two ends. The V gene's germline CDR1 is SGHRS and CDR2 YFSETQ. Here the CDR3 DNA reads TGCGCCAGCTCGAGGGAACATGAGCAGTTCTTC. Its translation: CASSREHEQFF. Full variable domain (outside the CDR3, taken from reference TRBV5-1 and TRBJ2-1): KAGVTQTPRYLIKTRGQQVTLSCSPISGHRSVSWYQQTPGQGLQFLFEYFSETQRNKGNFPGRFSGRQFSNSRSEMNVSTLELGDSALYLCASSREHEQFFGPGTRLTVL.

The chain combines TRBV19 with TRBJ2-7; D is ambiguous. This CDR3 has 16 residues. CDR1 and CDR2 from the germline V gene are LNHDA and SQIVND (reference sequence). V lost 1 base and J 0 bases, leaving 13 bases between the germline ends. CDR3 in DNA: TGTGCCAGTAGTATAGGAAGGGCGGCGGTCTCCTACGAGCAGTACTTC. This translates into CASSIGRAAVSYEQYF. The entire variable domain, with the rest obtained from reference TRBV19 and TRBJ2-7, is as follows: DGGITQSPKYLFRKEGQNVTLSCEQNLNHDAMYWYRQDPGQGLRLIYYSQIVNDFQKGDIAEGYSVSREKKESFPLTVTSAQKNPTAFYLCASSIGRAAVSYEQYFGPGTRLTVT.

The rearrangement joins TRBV5-1 to TRBJ2-7; no firm D call. CDR3 length equals 14 residues. The ends were cut back, 4 bases at V and 3 bases at J, with 14 bases in the middle. Germline V lookup: CDR1 SGHRS, CDR2 YFSETQ. For the CDR3, the DNA is TGCGCCAGCAGCCGGACCCGCAACTACTACGAGCAGTACTTC. Translating gives CASSRTRNYYEQYF.

V is TRBV2 and J is TRBJ1-1, with D tentatively TRBD1 (5 bases). The length of the CDR3 is 15 residues. Germline CDR1 SNHLY, CDR2 FYNNEI. V lost 8 bases to trimming and J lost 1 base, with 17 bases between them. The CDR3 nucleotides read TGTGCCAGCGGGGGAGCTCTGTGGAGGAACACTGAAGCTTTCTTT. Protein: CASGGALWRNTEAFF. Looking up the rest from reference TRBV2 and TRBJ1-1 gives the full variable domain: EPEVTQTPSHQVTQMGQEVILRCVPISNHLYFYWYRQILGQKVEFLVSFYNNEISEKSEIFDDQFSVERPDGSNFTLKIRSTKLEDSAMYFCASGGALWRNTEAFFGQGTRLTVV.

V is TRBV29-1 and J is TRBJ2-3, with D perhaps assigned TRBD1 or TRBD2 (5 bases each). The CDR3 has 11 amino acids. CDR1 SQVTM and CDR2 ANQGSEA come from the germline V gene. The V and J ends lost 4 bases and 8 bases respectively, with 10 bases between them. The CDR3 reads CSVGDLSTQYF. CDR3 nucleotides: TGCAGCGTTGGGGACCTAAGTACGCAGTATTTT.

CDR3 sequence reads: CASSERATKRNEQYF. The DNA of the CDR3 is TGTGCCAGCAGTGAGAGGGCCACGAAGAGGAACGAGCAGTACTTC. The chain carries TRBV2 and TRBJ2-7, with D perhaps TRBD2 (5 bases). Trimming shortened V by 3 bases and J by 5 bases, and 17 bases separated the two germline ends. This CDR3 is built from 15 residues. From germline, CDR1 is SNHLY and CDR2 FYNNEI. Drawing the rest from reference TRBV2 and TRBJ2-7, the complete variable domain is EPEVTQTPSHQVTQMGQEVILRCVPISNHLYFYWYRQILGQKVEFLVSFYNNEISEKSEIFDDQFSVERPDGSNFTLKIRSTKLEDSAMYFCASSERATKRNEQYFGPGTRLTVT.

The chain recombines TRBV19 with TRBJ2-7; a weak D match, TRBD1 (5 bases). Between the trimmed V and J ends, which lost 7 bases and 1 base, there was a span of 11 bases. CDR3 size: 13 residues. Looked up from germline, CDR1 is LNHDA and CDR2 is SQIVND (reference sequence). The CDR3 loop is CASKNQGSYEQYF. The CDR3 DNA reads as TGTGCCAGTAAAAACCAGGGATCCTACGAGCAGTACTTC.

This clone was observed once. This chain uses TRBV15 with TRBJ2-5; no clear D gene. The CDR3 runs 13 residues. V lost 0 bases and J 9 bases, leaving 11 bases between the germline ends. Germline-derived CDR1 and CDR2 are LNHNV and YYDKDF (reference sequence). As DNA, the CDR3 is TGTGCCACCAGCAGAGAGGGCTTGTGGGCCCAGTACTTC. This gives the protein CATSREGLWAQYF.

The chain combines TRBV7-3 with TRBJ2-5, with 8 bases aligning to TRBD1. CDR1 is SGHTA and CDR2 is FQGTGA in the germline V gene. The V and J ends lost 3 bases and 4 bases, in that order; junction bases with no gene match: 7. The CDR3 extends over 15 amino acids. CDR3 coding DNA: TGTGCCAGCAGCTTCCAGGGGGCAGAGGGAGAGACCCAGTACTTC. It translates to CASSFQGAEGETQYF.

This clone was observed once. The chain combines TRBV19 with TRBJ2-5, with 7 bases that match TRBD1. Trimming cost V 5 bases and J 5 bases; bases outside gene matches: 11. CDR1 and CDR2 (germline): LNHDA, SQIVND (reference sequence). This CDR3 comprises 15 residues. For the CDR3, the DNA is TGTGCCAGTAGTCTCACCGACAGGGAGTTGGAGACCCAGTACTTC. Protein product: CASSLTDRELETQYF. The full variable domain, in which reference TRBV19 and TRBJ2-5 provide the parts outside the CDR3, is DGGITQSPKYLFRKEGQNVTLSCEQNLNHDAMYWYRQDPGQGLRLIYYSQIVNDFQKGDIAEGYSVSREKKESFPLTVTSAQKNPTAFYLCASSLTDRELETQYFGPGTRLLVL.

The chain combines TRBV30 with TRBJ1-4; tentative D call: TRBD1 (6 bases). V gave up 3 bases and J gave up 7 bases, with 12 bases separating them. There are 13 residues in the CDR3. In germline, CDR1 is GTSNPN, CDR2 SVGIG (reference sequence). This CDR3 reads CAWSGIQGEKLFF. CDR3 in DNA: TGTGCCTGGAGCGGAATACAGGGTGAAAAACTGTTTTTT.